This section outlines one T cell receptor beta chain sequence together with its context. This clone's antigen is unknown. Base qualities are not at hand, and no much larger clone is one base apart. The library was built by means of the immunoSEQ multiplex PCR assay. Drawn from immuneACCESS, this table holds only the in-frame rearrangements with V and J called that TCRdb kept. Clones are partly lost; checked studies trace under half to an unresolved V gene and leave the rest unexplained. Within this sample are some 410,000 clones, with approximately 90% of them counted one time only. The top ten clonotypes cover around 6.5% of the sample. These data belong to a study of control samples from healthy donors and cancer patients (dated by TCRdb to the early 2020s). The receptor's source is a man aged 35-49 years with head and neck cancer. Sequencing was carried out using PBMCs.

The bases read TGTGCCAGCAGCTCCTACACAGATACGCAGTATTTT. Its protein reads: CASSSYTDTQYF. In this chain, TRBV7-3 is recombined with TRBJ2-3; the D gene lacks a confident call. CDR1 and CDR2 (SGHTA, FQGTGA) derive from the germline V gene. Trimming removed 4 bases from V and 2 bases from J, leaving 4 bases between the germline ends. The CDR3 runs 12 amino acids, cysteine and phenylalanine included. The read is trimmed to its CDR3 DNA, 36 bases read in frame from base 1. Where the CDR3 stops, the reference TRBV7-3 and TRBJ2-3 genes take over; the full variable domain is GAGVSQTPSNKVTEKGKYVELRCDPISGHTALYWYRQSLGQGPEFLIYFQGTGAADDSGLPNDRFFAVRPEGSVSTLKIQRTERGDSAVYLCASSSYTDTQYFGPGTRLTVL.